This T cell receptor (beta chain) was obtained from a study of shared clonotypes between healthy human individuals. The germline V gene has CDR1 WSHSY and CDR2 SAAADI. This CDR3 spans 15 amino acids. Trimming removed 5 bases from V and 6 bases from J; junction bases left unmatched: 5. Produced via immunoSEQ multiplex PCR; TCRdb's table is partial and in-frame only. Of over 2 million clones in the sample, roughly 94% were seen once. This receptor was obtained from a man younger than 35 in good health. This chain links TRBV10-2 with TRBJ2-3, with TRBD2 identical over 13 bases. Sequencing was carried out using naive CD4+ T cells sorted from blood. The subset was: CD45RA+ positively selected. The CDR3 here is CASSFTSGREDTQYF. In DNA form, the CDR3 reads TGCGCCAGCAGTTTTACTAGCGGGAGGGAGGATACGCAGTATTTT.